These 22 T cell receptor beta chains were all obtained from the same sample, sequenced in a study of T cell responses to AZD1222 COVID-19 vaccine. TCRdb's table, derived via immunoSEQ multiplex PCR, lists solely in-frame clones and lacks some. The sample holds about 84,000 clones, 70% to 90% seen once. The sequences come from peripheral blood, collected 28 days after the second AZD1222 dose. The receptors originated from an adult who received the AZD1222 COVID-19 vaccine.

The V call is TRBV28, the J call TRBJ1-2; unclear D gene. The length of the CDR3 is 14 residues. With 3 bases removed from V and 4 bases from J, the gap between germline ends came to 12 bases. Germline V gives CDR1 MDHEN, CDR2 SYDVKM. The CDR3 DNA follows: TGTGCCAGCAGTTTGGGGTTGGGGAGCTATGGCTACACCTTC. It codes for CASSLGLGSYGYTF.

This chain joins TRBV27 and TRBJ1-3, with TRBD1 as a possible D gene (6 bases). CDR1 and CDR2 from the germline V gene are MNHEY and SMNVEV (reference sequence). V shed 3 bases and J shed 4 bases, with 13 bases lying between them. This CDR3 is built from 15 residues. CDR3 in DNA: TGTGCCAGCAGTTTGACGGGGGCCCCCGGAAACACCATATATTTT. This sequence encodes CASSLTGAPGNTIYF.

This sequence joins TRBV15 and TRBJ1-4; the D gene is possibly TRBD1 (5 bases). V lost 1 base, J lost 7 bases, and 13 bases lay in between. Per the germline V gene, CDR1 is LNHNV and CDR2 is YYDKDF (reference sequence). This CDR3 has 15 amino acids. The CDR3 here is CATSRVSGAVEKLFF. CDR3 nucleotides: TGTGCCACCAGCAGAGTATCCGGGGCAGTTGAAAAACTGTTTTTT. The complete variable domain, with remaining parts taken from reference TRBV15 and TRBJ1-4, reads DAMVIQNPRYQVTQFGKPVTLSCSQTLNHNVMYWYQQKSSQAPKLLFHYYDKDFNNEADTPDNFQSRRPNTSFCFLDIRSPGLGDTAMYLCATSRVSGAVEKLFFGSGTQLSVL.

DNA of the CDR3: TGTGCCTGGGGCACAACAGACGCCTACGAGCAGTACTTC. Protein sequence: CAWGTTDAYEQYF. The rearrangement links TRBV30 to TRBJ2-7; D is undetermined. The CDR3 extends over 13 amino acids. Germline V gene data show CDR1 as GTSNPN and CDR2 as SVGIG (reference sequence). Trimming removed 5 bases from V and 2 bases from J, with 13 bases in between. Filled out from reference TRBV30 and TRBJ2-7, the complete variable domain reads SQTIHQWPATLVQPVGSPLSLECTVEGTSNPNLYWYRQAAGRGLQLLFYSVGIGQISSEVPQNLSASRPQDRQFILSSKKLLLSDSGFYLCAWGTTDAYEQYFGPGTRLTVT.

In its sample, this clone was seen once. The chain joins TRBV5-1 to TRBJ2-5; 8 nucleotides match TRBD1. Germline V CDR1 and CDR2: SGHRS, YFSETQ. V lost 1 base and J lost 1; bases outside the gene matches: 3. CDR3 size: 15 residues. The CDR3 coding sequence is TGCGCCAGCAGCTTGCAGGGGGCCTTCCAAGAGACCCAGTACTTC. It encodes CASSLQGAFQETQYF.

The chain uses TRBV6-5 and TRBJ1-1, with no clear D. The CDR3 runs 11 residues. CDR1 is MNHEY, CDR2 SVGAGI, per germline. The V end lost 6 bases, the J end lost 2 bases, and 4 bases lay between the germline ends. The CDR3: CASRINTEAFF. CDR3 sequence (DNA): TGTGCCAGCAGGATAAACACTGAAGCTTTCTTT.

This chain connects TRBV7-3 to TRBJ2-1; 10 bases match TRBD1. CDR1 SGHTA and CDR2 FQGTGA come from the germline V gene. J was trimmed by 0 bases and V by 3 bases; bases with no gene match: 5. The CDR3 is 17 residues long. The DNA for the CDR3 is TGTGCCAGCAGCTTGGAGACAGGGGGCGTCTCCTACAATGAGCAGTTCTTC. Protein: CASSLETGGVSYNEQFF. Supplemented by reference TRBV7-3 and TRBJ2-1, the full variable domain reads GAGVSQTPSNKVTEKGKYVELRCDPISGHTALYWYRQSLGQGPEFLIYFQGTGAADDSGLPNDRFFAVRPEGSVSTLKIQRTERGDSAVYLCASSLETGGVSYNEQFFGPGTRLTVL.

The chain uses TRBV19 and TRBJ2-2; a weak D match, TRBD2 (6 bases). CDR3 length: 13 residues. Germline assignment: CDR1 LNHDA and CDR2 SQIVND (reference sequence). Trimming removed 3 bases at V and 7 bases at J, with 9 bases between. Here the CDR3 reads CASSISGSGELFF. For the CDR3, the DNA is TGTGCCAGTAGTATTTCCGGGAGCGGGGAGCTGTTTTTT. The variable domain in full, with the rest retrieved from reference TRBV19 and TRBJ2-2, is DGGITQSPKYLFRKEGQNVTLSCEQNLNHDAMYWYRQDPGQGLRLIYYSQIVNDFQKGDIAEGYSVSREKKESFPLTVTSAQKNPTAFYLCASSISGSGELFFGEGSRLTVL.

The chain carries TRBV7-8 and TRBJ2-2, with D possibly matching TRBD2 (5 bases). Per germline, CDR1 SGHVS and CDR2 FQNEAQ. The CDR3 has 16 amino acids. V was clipped by 1 base and J by 1 base, with 10 bases between them. CDR3 DNA sequence: TGTGCCAGCAGCTTAGTTGCGGGTTTGAACACCGGGGAGCTGTTTTTT. It encodes CASSLVAGLNTGELFF.

The rearrangement links TRBV2 to TRBJ2-7; perhaps TRBD2 as D (6 bases). There are 14 residues in the CDR3. Trimming cost V 4 bases and J 7 bases, with 17 bases left between them. Germline V lookup: CDR1 SNHLY, CDR2 FYNNEI. This CDR3 is CASSVGGSRREQYF. The CDR3 coding sequence is TGTGCCAGCAGTGTTGGGGGGTCGAGGAGGGAGCAGTACTTC.

The chain couples TRBV7-9 to TRBJ2-1; no clear D gene. Germline CDR1 reads SEHNR; CDR2 reads FQNEAQ (reference sequence). The V and J ends lost 4 bases and 2 bases respectively, with 9 bases between them. This CDR3 has 14 residues. DNA of the CDR3: TGTGCCAGCAGCTCGACCAGTCCCTACAATGAGCAGTTCTTC. The encoded protein is CASSSTSPYNEQFF.

Points on this clone: Sequence at one end of the junction differs from germline and may be a read error. The V call is TRBV6-1, the J call TRBJ1-6; unclear D gene. The CDR3 loop spans 15 amino acids. The germline V gene encodes CDR1 MNHNS and CDR2 SASEGT. This CDR3 reads CASSERGWNNSPLHF. The CDR3 DNA reads as TGTGCCAGCAGTGAACGAGGGTGGAATAATTCACCTCTCCACTTT.

The rearrangement links TRBV6-5 to TRBJ1-4, with D possibly TRBD1 on 5 matching bases. Per germline, CDR1 MNHEY and CDR2 SVGAGI. This CDR3 region has 12 residues. Trimming removed 7 bases at V and 10 bases at J, with 13 bases between. CDR3 in DNA: TGTGCCAGCACCCACCGGGGGGGAAAACTGTTTTTT. As protein: CASTHRGGKLFF.

The chain carries TRBV6-1 and TRBJ2-2; 7 positions agree with TRBD1. CDR1 is MNHNS and CDR2 is SASEGT in the germline V gene. Trimming removed 4 bases from V and 4 bases from J; junction bases left unmatched: 9. The CDR3 consists of 16 residues. CDR3: CASSGVGGAGTGELFF. In DNA form, the CDR3 reads TGTGCCAGCAGTGGGGTAGGGGGCGCGGGCACCGGGGAGCTGTTTTTT.

This chain connects TRBV5-1 to TRBJ2-1, with TRBD2 matching over 7 bases. The V gene end was trimmed by 0 bases and the J gene end by 2 bases; junction bases not matched to a gene: 14. The CDR3 loop spans 19 amino acids. The germline V gene has CDR1 SGHRS and CDR2 YFSETQ. The CDR3 loop is CASSLDTLGLPVTYNEQFF. DNA of the CDR3: TGCGCCAGCAGCTTGGATACCCTGGGACTACCAGTAACCTACAATGAGCAGTTCTTC.

The chain is built from TRBV6-5 and TRBJ2-5; 11 bases map to TRBD2. With V trimmed by 5 bases and J by 3 bases, 5 bases remained unmatched. This CDR3 is 15 amino acids long. CDR1 is MNHEY, CDR2 SVGAGI, per germline. The CDR3 coding sequence is TGTGCCAGCAGTACGACTAGCGGGGTGAAAGAGACCCAGTACTTC. Translated, it gives CASSTTSGVKETQYF.

The rearrangement joins TRBV25-1 to TRBJ2-1, with D possibly being TRBD1 (7 bases). Germline V CDR1 and CDR2: MGHDK, SYGVNS. V was pared by 0 bases and J by 2 bases, with 8 bases between. The CDR3 length is 15 residues. CDR3 region: CASSEYRGAYNEQFF. As DNA, the CDR3 is TGTGCCAGCAGTGAATACAGGGGGGCCTACAATGAGCAGTTCTTC.

The chain links TRBV5-1 to TRBJ1-1, with 7 bases lining up with TRBD1. Germline assignment: CDR1 SGHRS and CDR2 YFSETQ. The CDR3 extends over 13 amino acids. V lost 3 bases to trimming and J lost 5 bases; unmatched junction nucleotides: 4. CDR3 nucleotides: TGCGCCAGCAGCTCACTACAGGGGACTGAAGCTTTCTTT. Amino acids: CASSSLQGTEAFF.

This chain joins TRBV30 and TRBJ1-2; a weak D match, TRBD1 (6 bases). The CDR3 has 13 residues. From germline, CDR1 is GTSNPN and CDR2 SVGIG (reference sequence). Trimming shortened V by 5 bases and J by 2 bases, and 12 bases separated the two germline ends. CDR3 region: CAWGTGANYGYTF. In nucleotides, the CDR3 is TGTGCCTGGGGAACGGGGGCGAACTATGGCTACACCTTC. The whole variable domain, remainder taken from reference TRBV30 and TRBJ1-2, is SQTIHQWPATLVQPVGSPLSLECTVEGTSNPNLYWYRQAAGRGLQLLFYSVGIGQISSEVPQNLSASRPQDRQFILSSKKLLLSDSGFYLCAWGTGANYGYTFGSGTRLTVV.

The chain uses TRBV4-1 and TRBJ1-4; D remains ambiguous. CDR3 length equals 16 residues. CDR1 and CDR2 from the germline V gene are MGHRA and YSYEKL. The germline V and J ends were trimmed by 4 bases and 6 bases, with 18 bases remaining between them. The CDR3 nucleotides are TGCGCCAGCAGCCCCGAATGGCCCGGTTTACATGAAAAACTGTTTTTT. It codes for CASSPEWPGLHEKLFF.

The chain recombines TRBV5-6 with TRBJ1-2, with TRBD1 as a possible D gene (5 bases). CDR1 and CDR2 from the germline V gene are SGHDT and YYEEEE. The ends were cut back, 2 bases at V and 3 bases at J, with 11 bases in the middle. The CDR3 is made up of 14 amino acids. CDR3 DNA sequence: TGTGCCAGCAGCTTCCCGGGGACGGACTATGGCTACACCTTC. Translated: CASSFPGTDYGYTF.

This chain connects TRBV19 to TRBJ1-5; no firm D call. V was cut by 1 base and J by 2 bases, with 9 bases left in between. Germline CDR1 reads LNHDA; CDR2 reads SQIVND (reference sequence). The CDR3 runs to 15 residues. The CDR3 region is CASSIVNSGNQPQHF. The CDR3 region has the DNA TGTGCCAGTAGTATAGTAAACAGCGGCAATCAGCCCCAGCATTTT.